Following are 10 T cell receptor beta chains from one sample sequenced in a study of blood T cell repertoires in COVID-19 (dated by TCRdb to the early 2020s). The library relied on the immunoSEQ multiplex PCR assay. TCRdb carries this immuneACCESS record with in-frame sequences only. Its versions omit some clonotypes, under half of them owing to an unresolved V gene in the studies checked, with the rest unexplained. This sample has a few hundred thousand clones in its table, and roughly four fifths of those were observed once. The ten largest clones take up around 3.5% of the sample. The sequenced material came from peripheral blood. Source of these receptors: a woman between 18 and 29 years old with acute or convalescent COVID-19.

This chain uses TRBV6-2 or TRBV6-3 with TRBJ2-7, with a tentative D call TRBD1 (5 bases). The CDR3 totals 15 residues. V lost 5 bases and J lost 2, with 16 bases in between. Looked up from germline, CDR1 is MNHEY and CDR2 is SVGEGT. The CDR3 bases are TGTGCCAGCAGTCGCGACAGCCTTGCGACCTACGAGCAGTACTTC. Amino acids: CASSRDSLATYEQYF.

The chain links TRBV6-2 or TRBV6-3 to TRBJ1-1, with D perhaps TRBD1 (5 bases). The germline V gene has CDR1 MNHEY and CDR2 SVGEGT. This CDR3 has 14 amino acids. V lost 6 bases, J lost 5 bases, and 16 bases lay in between. CDR3 nucleotide sequence: TGTGCCAGCAGCCAGGAGGGCGGGGGAACTGAAGCTTTCTTT. Protein: CASSQEGGGTEAFF.

The rearrangement joins TRBV9 to TRBJ2-1; D possibly corresponds to TRBD2 (6 bases). Trimming pared 3 bases from V and 6 bases from J, leaving 16 bases between. The CDR3 contains 15 residues. Germline values: CDR1 SGDLS, CDR2 YYNGEE. The CDR3: CASSEMTSSANEQFF. In DNA, the CDR3 is TGTGCCAGCAGCGAGATGACTAGTTCGGCCAATGAGCAGTTCTTC. The variable domain in full, completed from reference TRBV9 and TRBJ2-1, reads DSGVTQTPKHLITATGQRVTLRCSPRSGDLSVYWYQQSLDQGLQFLIQYYNGEERAKGNILERFSAQQFPDLHSELNLSSLELGDSALYFCASSEMTSSANEQFFGPGTRLTVL.

The chain joins TRBV28 to TRBJ1-1, with 8 bases identical to TRBD1. V shed 4 bases and J 5 bases; nucleotides not matched to a gene: 9. CDR3 length equals 15 residues. Germline CDR1 is MDHEN and CDR2 is SYDVKM. The CDR3 loop reads CASSSPGGSKTEAFF. The CDR3 DNA follows: TGTGCCAGCAGTTCTCCAGGGGGCTCGAAGACTGAAGCTTTCTTT. The full variable domain, its missing parts supplied by reference TRBV28 and TRBJ1-1, is DVKVTQSSRYLVKRTGEKVFLECVQDMDHENMFWYRQDPGLGLRLIYFSYDVKMKEKGDIPEGYSVSREKKERFSLILESASTNQTSMYLCASSSPGGSKTEAFFGQGTRLTVV.

The rearrangement uses TRBV28 and TRBJ2-7; 8 bases map to TRBD1. Germline V lookup: CDR1 MDHEN, CDR2 SYDVKM. CDR3 size: 15 residues. Losses at the gene ends were 3 bases for V and 5 bases for J; bases not matched to a gene: 9. CDR3 residues: CASSFADRDFNEQYF. The CDR3 DNA is TGTGCCAGCAGTTTCGCGGACAGGGATTTCAACGAGCAGTACTTC.

The chain links TRBV5-1 to TRBJ2-1; tentatively, D is TRBD2 (6 bases). The germline CDR1 and CDR2 sequences are SGHRS and YFSETQ. The CDR3 spans 14 residues. Trimming removed 8 bases at V and 0 bases at J, with 12 bases between. The CDR3 region has the DNA TGCGCCAGTACCCCGACTAGCTCCTACAATGAGCAGTTCTTC. Translating gives CASTPTSSYNEQFF.

The gene calls are TRBV4-3 and TRBJ2-7; TRBD1 agrees at 10 bases. V shed 0 bases, J shed 2 bases, and the junction held 4 bases outside the gene matches. The CDR3 runs to 16 residues. Germline CDR1 and CDR2: LGHNA and YSLEER. CDR3 in amino acids: CASSQERDRGPYEQYF. The CDR3 DNA sequence: TGCGCCAGCAGCCAAGAGCGGGACAGGGGCCCCTACGAGCAGTACTTC.

The genes are TRBV6-5 and TRBJ2-7; the match to TRBD2 covers 10 bases. J lost 2 bases, V lost 6 bases, and 7 bases had no gene match. Germline V lookup: CDR1 MNHEY, CDR2 SVGAGI. This CDR3 contains 15 residues. This chain's CDR3 is CASSSTSGQAYEQYF. The CDR3 DNA is TGTGCCAGCAGCTCGACTAGCGGGCAAGCCTACGAGCAGTACTTC.

This rearrangement joins TRBV13 to TRBJ2-7, with TRBD1 matching over 9 bases. Germline CDR1 and CDR2: PRHDT and FYEKMQ (reference sequence). This CDR3 comprises 14 residues. V trimming: 5 bases; J trimming: 1 base; junction bases outside the gene matches: 3. CDR3 coding DNA: TGTGCCAGCAGCCGACAGGGGGGGTCCTACGAGCAGTACTTC. Its translation is CASSRQGGSYEQYF.

The V gene is TRBV28, the J gene TRBJ2-3; TRBD2 agrees at 15 bases. The V gene's germline CDR1 is MDHEN and CDR2 SYDVKM. The V and J ends lost 5 bases and 4 bases, in that order; junction bases with no gene match: 13. The CDR3 is 19 amino acids. The CDR3 is CASSVIPGTSGRFADTQYF. CDR3 sequence (DNA): TGTGCCAGCAGTGTAATCCCGGGGACTAGCGGGAGGTTCGCAGATACGCAGTATTTT.